This T cell receptor beta chain was retrieved from a study of post-analysis software for immune sequencing data. The TCR beta cDNA libraries contained unique molecular identifiers. From the PCR reads, TCRdb called clonotypes with MiXCR, one entry per CDR3 protein. The sample lists some 500,000 distinct CDR3 sequences, under 55% occurring once. Study results and caveats: About 5 TRBV segments (TRBV5-6, TRBV5-1 and TRBV20-1 among them) occurred more frequently in patients than in controls. Co-batched samples clustered tightly together by F measure. Significantly decreased normalized Chao1 diversity was recorded for multiple sclerosis patients relative to controls.

The CDR3 extends over 20 amino acids. From germline, CDR1 is MNHEY and CDR2 SMNVEV (reference sequence). The V and J ends lost 6 bases and 0 bases, in that order; junction bases with no gene match: 17. This clonotype was counted once. Its antigen is currently unknown. The source is a girl aged 5-17 years with multiple sclerosis. Material: blood. J is TRBJ1-5 and V is TRBV27; 10 bases are shared with TRBD1. CDR3 amino acids: CASRRLPDRGEGYSNQPQHF. The CDR3 DNA reads TGTGCCAGCAGACGCCTCCCGGACAGGGGGGAAGGATATAGCAATCAGCCCCAGCATTTT.